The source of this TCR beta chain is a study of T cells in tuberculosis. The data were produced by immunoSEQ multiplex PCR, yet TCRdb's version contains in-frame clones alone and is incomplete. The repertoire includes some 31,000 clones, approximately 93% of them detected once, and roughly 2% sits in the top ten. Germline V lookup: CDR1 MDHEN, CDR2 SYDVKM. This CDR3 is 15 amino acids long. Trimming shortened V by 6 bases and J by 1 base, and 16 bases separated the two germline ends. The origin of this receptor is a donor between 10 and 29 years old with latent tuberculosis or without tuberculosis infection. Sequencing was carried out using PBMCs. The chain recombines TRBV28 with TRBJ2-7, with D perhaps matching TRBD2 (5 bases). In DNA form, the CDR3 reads TGTGCCAGCAGCCCCTACGGGGTCGGATCCTACGAGCAGTACTTC. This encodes CASSPYGVGSYEQYF.